Listed here are 10 T cell receptor beta chains from one sample, sequenced in a study of cytomegalovirus exposure and HLA in healthy donors. The PCR ran on 60 Vbeta and 13 Jbeta primers. Profiling relied on immunoSEQ multiplex PCR, and the TCRdb table lists in-frame clones only, not all of them. The sample holds fewer than 200,000 clones, roughly four fifths seen once. Sequencing was performed on PBMCs. The receptors come from a man aged 40-55 years in good health and CMV-seronegative.

The rearrangement links TRBV7-3 to TRBJ2-3; D possibly corresponds to TRBD2 (5 bases). The CDR3 is 13 amino acids. V lost 5 bases and J lost 6, with 12 bases in between. The germline V gene has CDR1 SGHTA and CDR2 FQGTGA. The CDR3 spells CASSPQRGDTQYF. The CDR3 DNA follows: TGTGCCAGCAGCCCCCAACGCGGGGATACGCAGTATTTT. Filled out from reference TRBV7-3 and TRBJ2-3, the complete variable domain reads GAGVSQTPSNKVTEKGKYVELRCDPISGHTALYWYRQSLGQGPEFLIYFQGTGAADDSGLPNDRFFAVRPEGSVSTLKIQRTERGDSAVYLCASSPQRGDTQYFGPGTRLTVL.

The chain carries TRBV7-3 and TRBJ2-2; D is unresolved. Trimming pared 7 bases from V and 3 bases from J, leaving 6 bases between. CDR1 SGHTA and CDR2 FQGTGA come from the germline V gene. The CDR3 extends over 12 amino acids. In DNA form, the CDR3 reads TGTGCCAGCACTCCGGACACCGGGGAGCTGTTTTTT. Its translation is CASTPDTGELFF.

The chain has TRBV5-5 and TRBJ1-1; no clear D. CDR1 and CDR2 (germline): SGHKS, YYEKEE (reference sequence). The length of the CDR3 is 16 residues. V was pared by 0 bases and J by 0 bases, with 12 bases between. CDR3 sequence: CASSLVQVIMNTEAFF. DNA for the CDR3: TGTGCCAGCAGCTTGGTCCAGGTTATTATGAACACTGAAGCTTTCTTT.

The chain joins TRBV2 to TRBJ2-7, with D uncertain. V lost 3 bases and J lost 4, with 10 bases in between. The CDR3 runs to 13 residues. Germline V gene lookup returns CDR1 SNHLY and CDR2 FYNNEI. The CDR3 loop reads CASSDPQTYEQYF. CDR3 coding DNA: TGTGCCAGCAGTGACCCCCAGACTTACGAGCAGTACTTC.

V usage is TRBV5-6 and J usage is TRBJ2-1; TRBD2 might be the D (7 bases). CDR3 length equals 15 residues. Trimming cost V 4 bases and J 7 bases, with 18 bases left between them. CDR1 is SGHDT and CDR2 is YYEEEE in the germline V gene. CDR3 sequence: CASSLTGGRENEQFF. DNA of the CDR3: TGTGCCAGCAGCCTAACGGGGGGCCGGGAAAATGAGCAGTTCTTC.

CDR3 sequence (DNA): TGTGCCAGCAGTGAAAGTGGCAGGAACACTGAAGCTTTCTTT. It encodes CASSESGRNTEAFF. This chain joins TRBV6-1 and TRBJ1-1; D is unresolved. The germline gives CDR1 MNHNS, CDR2 SASEGT. Trimming removed 2 bases at V and 1 base at J, with 8 bases between. The CDR3 covers 14 residues.

This clone showed up just a few times. The chain joins TRBV27 to TRBJ2-5; TRBD1 aligns across 7 bases. V was pared by 2 bases and J by 4 bases, with 1 base of the junction left unmatched. CDR1 and CDR2 from the germline V gene are MNHEY and SMNVEV (reference sequence). The CDR3 is made up of 13 amino acids. CDR3 region: CASSLNRGETQYF. CDR3 in DNA: TGTGCCAGCAGTTTAAACAGGGGAGAGACCCAGTACTTC.

CDR3 nucleotide sequence: TGTGCCAGCAGCTTCAGACAGGGGTATAATGAAAAACTGTTTTTT. This codes for CASSFRQGYNEKLFF. V usage is TRBV9 and J usage is TRBJ1-4, with 8 bases lining up with TRBD1. Germline loops: CDR1 SGDLS, CDR2 YYNGEE. There are 15 residues in the CDR3. The J segment lost 4 bases and the V segment lost 4 bases, leaving 6 bases of the junction unmatched.

The rearrangement uses TRBV30 and TRBJ2-5; 7 bases are a match to TRBD2. V shed 2 bases and J 2 bases; nucleotides not matched to a gene: 8. The CDR3 runs 15 residues. The V gene's germline CDR1 is GTSNPN and CDR2 SVGIG (reference sequence). CDR3 protein: CAWSWGRVIQETQYF. In nucleotides, the CDR3 is TGTGCCTGGAGTTGGGGGAGGGTAATACAAGAGACCCAGTACTTC.

The chain links TRBV2 to TRBJ1-5, with D unclear. The CDR3 totals 15 residues. Per germline, CDR1 SNHLY and CDR2 FYNNEI. Between the trimmed V and J ends, which lost 6 bases and 0 bases, there was a span of 12 bases. In DNA form, the CDR3 reads TGTGCCAGCAGAGGAGGGCAGTATAGCAATCAGCCCCAGCATTTT. Encoded protein: CASRGGQYSNQPQHF.